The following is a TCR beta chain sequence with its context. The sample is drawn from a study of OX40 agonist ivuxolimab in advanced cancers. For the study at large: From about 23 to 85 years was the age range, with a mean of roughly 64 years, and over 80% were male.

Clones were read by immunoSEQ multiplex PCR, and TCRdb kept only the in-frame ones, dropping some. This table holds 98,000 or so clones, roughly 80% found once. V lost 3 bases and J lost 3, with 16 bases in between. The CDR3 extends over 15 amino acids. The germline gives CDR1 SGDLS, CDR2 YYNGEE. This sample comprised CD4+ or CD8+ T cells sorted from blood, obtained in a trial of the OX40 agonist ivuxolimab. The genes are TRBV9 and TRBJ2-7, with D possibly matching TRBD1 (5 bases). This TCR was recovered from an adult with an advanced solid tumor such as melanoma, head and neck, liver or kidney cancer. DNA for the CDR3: TGTGCCAGCAGCGCAGGGCCTAACCTTGACTACGAGCAGTACTTC. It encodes CASSAGPNLDYEQYF.